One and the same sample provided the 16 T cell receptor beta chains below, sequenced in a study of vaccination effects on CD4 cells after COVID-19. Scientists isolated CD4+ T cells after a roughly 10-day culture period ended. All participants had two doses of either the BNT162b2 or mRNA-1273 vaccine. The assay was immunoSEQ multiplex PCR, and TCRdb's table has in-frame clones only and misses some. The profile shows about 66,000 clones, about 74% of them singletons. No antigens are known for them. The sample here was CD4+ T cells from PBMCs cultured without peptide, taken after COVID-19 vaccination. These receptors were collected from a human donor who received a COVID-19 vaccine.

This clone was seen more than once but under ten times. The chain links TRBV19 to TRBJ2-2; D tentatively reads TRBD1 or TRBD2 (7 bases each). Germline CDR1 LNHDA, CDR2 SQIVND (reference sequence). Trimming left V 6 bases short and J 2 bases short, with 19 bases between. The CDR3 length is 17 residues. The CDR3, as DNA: TGTGCCAGTAGCTACTACAGGGGAGGGTTAAACACCGGGGAGCTGTTTTTT. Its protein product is CASSYYRGGLNTGELFF.

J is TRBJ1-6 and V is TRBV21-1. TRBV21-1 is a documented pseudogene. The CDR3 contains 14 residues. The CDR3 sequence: CASSKGAYNSPLHF. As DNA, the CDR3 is TGTGCCAGCAGCAAAGGTGCGTATAATTCACCCCTCCACTTT.

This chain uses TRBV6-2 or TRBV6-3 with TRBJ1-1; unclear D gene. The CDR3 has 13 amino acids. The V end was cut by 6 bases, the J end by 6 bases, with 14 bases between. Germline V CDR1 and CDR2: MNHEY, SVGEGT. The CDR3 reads CASSRPSEAEAFF. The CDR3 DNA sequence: TGTGCCAGCAGCCGGCCCTCAGAGGCTGAAGCTTTCTTT.

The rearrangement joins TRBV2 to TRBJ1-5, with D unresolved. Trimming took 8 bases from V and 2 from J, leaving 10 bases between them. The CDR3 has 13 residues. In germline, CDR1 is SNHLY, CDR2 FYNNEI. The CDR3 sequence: CASRESGNQPQHF. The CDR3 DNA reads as TGTGCCAGCCGGGAGTCAGGCAATCAGCCCCAGCATTTT.

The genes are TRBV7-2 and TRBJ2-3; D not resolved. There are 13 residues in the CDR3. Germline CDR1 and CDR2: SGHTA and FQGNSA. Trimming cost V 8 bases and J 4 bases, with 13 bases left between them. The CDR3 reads CASRSRLADTQYF. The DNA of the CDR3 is TGTGCCAGCCGTTCTCGATTAGCAGATACGCAGTATTTT.

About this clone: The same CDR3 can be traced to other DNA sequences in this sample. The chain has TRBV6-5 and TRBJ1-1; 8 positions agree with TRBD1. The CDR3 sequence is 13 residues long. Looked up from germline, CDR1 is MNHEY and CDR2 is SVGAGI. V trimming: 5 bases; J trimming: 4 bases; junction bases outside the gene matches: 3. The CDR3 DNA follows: TGTGCCAGCAGTACCGACAGGGGCACTGAAGCTTTCTTT. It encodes CASSTDRGTEAFF.

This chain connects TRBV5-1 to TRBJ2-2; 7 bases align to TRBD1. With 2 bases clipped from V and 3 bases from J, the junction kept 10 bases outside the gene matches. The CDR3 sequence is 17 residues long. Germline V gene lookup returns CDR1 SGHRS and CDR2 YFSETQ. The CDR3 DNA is TGCGCCAGCAGCTTCGATACAGGGGCGACTTACACCGGGGAGCTGTTTTTT. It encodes CASSFDTGATYTGELFF. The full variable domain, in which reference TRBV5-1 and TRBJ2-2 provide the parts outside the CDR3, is KAGVTQTPRYLIKTRGQQVTLSCSPISGHRSVSWYQQTPGQGLQFLFEYFSETQRNKGNFPGRFSGRQFSNSRSEMNVSTLELGDSALYLCASSFDTGATYTGELFFGEGSRLTVL.

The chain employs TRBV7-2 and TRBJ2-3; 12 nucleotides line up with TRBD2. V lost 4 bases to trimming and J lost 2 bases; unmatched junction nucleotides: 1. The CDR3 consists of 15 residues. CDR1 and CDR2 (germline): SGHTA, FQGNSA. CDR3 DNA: TGTGCCAGCAGCTCTAGCGGGAGGGCCACAGATACGCAGTATTTT. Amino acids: CASSSSGRATDTQYF. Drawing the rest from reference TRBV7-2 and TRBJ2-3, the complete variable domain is GAGVSQSPSNKVTEKGKDVELRCDPISGHTALYWYRQSLGQGLEFLIYFQGNSAPDKSGLPSDRFSAERTGGSVSTLTIQRTQQEDSAVYLCASSSSGRATDTQYFGPGTRLTVL.

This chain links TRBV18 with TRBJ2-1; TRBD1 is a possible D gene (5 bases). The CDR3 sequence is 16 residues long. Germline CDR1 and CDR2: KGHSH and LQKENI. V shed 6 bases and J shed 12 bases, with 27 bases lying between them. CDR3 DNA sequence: TGTGCCAGCTCTCGAACCGACAGTTCAACTCACTTAGGGCAGTTCTTC. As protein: CASSRTDSSTHLGQFF.

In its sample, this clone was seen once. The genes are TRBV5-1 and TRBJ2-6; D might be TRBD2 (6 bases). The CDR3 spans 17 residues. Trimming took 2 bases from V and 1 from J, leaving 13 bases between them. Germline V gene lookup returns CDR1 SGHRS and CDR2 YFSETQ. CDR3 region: CASSFLVGGSGANVLTF. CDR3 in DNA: TGCGCCAGCAGCTTTCTAGTCGGGGGATCTGGGGCCAACGTCCTGACTTTC.

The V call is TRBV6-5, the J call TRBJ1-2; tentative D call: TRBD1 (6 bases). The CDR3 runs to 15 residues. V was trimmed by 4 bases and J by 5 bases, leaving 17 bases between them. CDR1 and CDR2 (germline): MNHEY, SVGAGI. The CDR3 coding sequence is TGTGCCAGCAGTTCCCCCAAAGGGCAGGGGTATGGCTACACCTTC. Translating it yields CASSSPKGQGYGYTF.

CDR3 region: CASSLGGGQDYGYTF. The CDR3 region has the DNA TGTGCCAGCAGCTTAGGCGGCGGGCAGGATTATGGCTACACCTTC. The chain joins TRBV7-8 to TRBJ1-2; D remains unclear. V lost 1 base and J 5 bases, leaving 14 bases between the germline ends. Germline V gene lookup returns CDR1 SGHVS and CDR2 FQNEAQ. The CDR3 length is 15 residues.

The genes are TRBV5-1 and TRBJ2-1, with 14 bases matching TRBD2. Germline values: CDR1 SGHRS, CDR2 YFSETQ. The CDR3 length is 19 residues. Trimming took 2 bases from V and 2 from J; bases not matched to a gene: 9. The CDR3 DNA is TGCGCCAGCAGCTTCTCCGGGACTAGCGGGGGAGGGACCTACAATGAGCAGTTCTTC. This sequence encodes CASSFSGTSGGGTYNEQFF.

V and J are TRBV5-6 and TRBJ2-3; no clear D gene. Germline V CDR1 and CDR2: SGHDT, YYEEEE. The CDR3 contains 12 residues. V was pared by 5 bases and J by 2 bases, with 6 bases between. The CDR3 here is CASSRYTDTQYF. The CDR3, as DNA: TGTGCCAGCAGTCGCTACACAGATACGCAGTATTTT.

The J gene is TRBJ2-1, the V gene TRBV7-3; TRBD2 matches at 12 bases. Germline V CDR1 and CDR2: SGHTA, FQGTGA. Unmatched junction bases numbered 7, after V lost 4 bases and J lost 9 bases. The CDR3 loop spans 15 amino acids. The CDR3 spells CASSSTSGGSGEQFF. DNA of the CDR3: TGTGCCAGCAGCTCTACTAGCGGGGGGTCCGGTGAGCAGTTCTTC.

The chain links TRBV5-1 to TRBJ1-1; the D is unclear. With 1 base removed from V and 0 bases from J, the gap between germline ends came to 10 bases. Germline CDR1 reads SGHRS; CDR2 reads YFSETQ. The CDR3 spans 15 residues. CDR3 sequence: CASSLRVGMNTEAFF. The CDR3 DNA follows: TGCGCCAGCAGCTTGCGGGTGGGAATGAACACTGAAGCTTTCTTT. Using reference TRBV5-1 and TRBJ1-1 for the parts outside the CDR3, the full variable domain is KAGVTQTPRYLIKTRGQQVTLSCSPISGHRSVSWYQQTPGQGLQFLFEYFSETQRNKGNFPGRFSGRQFSNSRSEMNVSTLELGDSALYLCASSLRVGMNTEAFFGQGTRLTVV.